This TCR beta chain was sequenced for a study of T cells after yellow fever vaccination. The J segment lost 5 bases and the V segment lost 5 bases, leaving 5 bases of the junction unmatched. The CDR3 is 12 residues long. Germline V gene sequence: CDR1 DFQATT, CDR2 SNEGSKA (reference sequence). TCRdb re-called the 5' RACE reads through MiXCR, storing one row per CDR3 protein. Among about 130,000 distinct CDR3 sequences listed, almost 9% were seen once. The study, taken as a whole, reports: Once the booster was given, most primary-vaccination clones reappeared, at over 95% for CD4 and approximately 88% for CD8. The CD4 compartment and the CD8 compartment contained a small share of clonotypes in common. High-abundance clonotypes from the bulk population could contaminate FACS-sorted repertoires.

This clonotype has more than one count but fewer than ten. Antigen: not known. This receptor was taken from a man younger than 30 who received the YFV17D yellow fever vaccine. The gene calls are TRBV20-1 and TRBJ2-5, with 7 bases that match TRBD2. The sample in question was CD8+ T cells sorted from PBMCs, obtained on the day of the yellow fever booster vaccination. CDR3 DNA sequence: TGCAGTGCTTGGGGGGGGGAGGAGACCCAGTACTTC. It codes for CSAWGGEETQYF.